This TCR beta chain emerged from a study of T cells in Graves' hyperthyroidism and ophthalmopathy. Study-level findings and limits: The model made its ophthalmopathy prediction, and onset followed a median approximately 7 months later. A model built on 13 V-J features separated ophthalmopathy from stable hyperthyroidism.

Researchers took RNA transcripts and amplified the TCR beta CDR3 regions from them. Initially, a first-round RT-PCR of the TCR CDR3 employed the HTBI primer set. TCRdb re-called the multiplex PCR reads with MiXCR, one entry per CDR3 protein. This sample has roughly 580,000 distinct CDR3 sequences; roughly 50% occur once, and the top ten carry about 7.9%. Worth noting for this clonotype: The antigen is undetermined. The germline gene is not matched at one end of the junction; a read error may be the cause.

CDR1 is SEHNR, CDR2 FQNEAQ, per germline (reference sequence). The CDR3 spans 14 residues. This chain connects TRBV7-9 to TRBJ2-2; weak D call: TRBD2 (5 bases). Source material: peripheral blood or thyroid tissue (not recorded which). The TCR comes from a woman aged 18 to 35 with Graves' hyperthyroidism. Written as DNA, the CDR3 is TGTGCCAGCAGCTTGGAAGGGCCCGCCGGGGAGCCGTTTTTT. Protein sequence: CASSLEGPAGEPFF.